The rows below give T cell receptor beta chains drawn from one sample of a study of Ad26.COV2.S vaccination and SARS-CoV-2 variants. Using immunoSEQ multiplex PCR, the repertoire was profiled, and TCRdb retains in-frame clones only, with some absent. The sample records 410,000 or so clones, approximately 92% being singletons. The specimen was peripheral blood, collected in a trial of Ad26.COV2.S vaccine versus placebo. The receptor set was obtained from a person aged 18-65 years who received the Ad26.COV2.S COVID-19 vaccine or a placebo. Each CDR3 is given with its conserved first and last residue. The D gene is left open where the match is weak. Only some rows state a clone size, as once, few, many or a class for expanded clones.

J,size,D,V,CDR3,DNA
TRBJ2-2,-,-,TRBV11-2,CASSLDRNGELFF,TGTGCCAGCAGCTTAGATAGGAACGGGGAGCTGTTTTTT
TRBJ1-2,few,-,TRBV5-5,CASSWGPGDYGYTF,TGTGCCAGCAGCTGGGGACCCGGGGACTATGGCTACACCTTC
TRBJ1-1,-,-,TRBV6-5,CASSYSGGTNTEAFF,TGTGCCAGCAGTTACTCAGGAGGGACAAACACTGAAGCTTTCTTT
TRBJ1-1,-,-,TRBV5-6,CASSFRDKYTEAFF,TGTGCCAGCAGCTTCCGGGACAAGTACACTGAAGCTTTCTTT
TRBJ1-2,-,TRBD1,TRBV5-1,CASNSDRGGYGYTF,TGCGCCAGCAACTCTGACAGGGGCGGGTATGGCTACACCTTC
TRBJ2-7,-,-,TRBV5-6,CASSFGRNEQYF,TGTGCCAGCAGCTTCGGCAGAAACGAGCAGTACTTC
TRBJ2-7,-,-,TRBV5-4,CASSLVGGYYEQYF,TGTGCCAGCAGCTTGGTTGGAGGGTACTACGAGCAGTACTTC
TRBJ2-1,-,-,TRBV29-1,CSVDRHSHYNEQFF,TGCAGCGTTGATAGGCACTCCCACTACAATGAGCAGTTCTTC
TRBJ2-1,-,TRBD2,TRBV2,CASSVAPTSSIYSYNEQFF,TGTGCCAGCAGTGTCGCACCGACTAGCTCGATATACTCCTACAATGAGCAGTTCTTC
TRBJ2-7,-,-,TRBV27,CASSSRSGIIEQYF,TGTGCCAGCAGTTCGCGGTCAGGGATTATCGAGCAGTACTTC
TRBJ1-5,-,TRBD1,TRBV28,CASSQGTVLNQPQHF,TGTGCCAGCAGCCAAGGGACAGTCCTCAATCAGCCCCAGCATTTT
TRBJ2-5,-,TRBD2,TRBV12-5,CASGLGLAGGQETQYF,TGTGCTAGTGGCCTGGGACTAGCGGGGGGGCAGGAGACCCAGTACTTC
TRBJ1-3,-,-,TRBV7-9,CASSRPGSSGNTIYF,TGTGCCAGCAGCCGCCCCGGGAGCTCTGGAAACACCATATATTTT
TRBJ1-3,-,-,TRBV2,CASNSVAVSGNTIYF,TGTGCCAGCAACTCGGTTGCTGTCTCTGGAAACACCATATATTTT
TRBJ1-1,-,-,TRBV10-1,CASSQYRENTEAFF,TGCGCCAGCAGTCAATACAGGGAGAACACTGAAGCTTTCTTT
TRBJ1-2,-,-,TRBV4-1,CASSQAMTYGYTF,TGCGCCAGCAGCCAAGCAATGACCTATGGCTACACCTTC
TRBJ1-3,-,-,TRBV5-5,CASSLSPDRSSGNTIYF,TGTGCCAGCAGCTTGAGTCCTGACAGGAGCTCTGGAAACACCATATATTTT
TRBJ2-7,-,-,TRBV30,CAWSRAVPYEQYF,TGTGCCTGGAGTAGGGCAGTTCCCTACGAGCAGTACTTC
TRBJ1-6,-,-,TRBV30,CAWSVLGLAYNSPLHF,TGTGCCTGGAGTGTACTAGGGTTAGCCTATAATTCACCCCTCCACTTT
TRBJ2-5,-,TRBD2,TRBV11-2,CASSLEVLAGGQETQYF,TGTGCCAGCAGCTTAGAAGTCCTAGCGGGAGGCCAAGAGACCCAGTACTTC
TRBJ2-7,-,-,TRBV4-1,CASSQSSKGGTGQYF,TGCGCCAGCAGCCAAAGCTCCAAGGGGGGAACGGGGCAGTACTTC
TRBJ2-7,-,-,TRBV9,CASSQGGTAYEQYF,TGTGCCAGCAGCCAAGGGGGGACAGCCTACGAGCAGTACTTC
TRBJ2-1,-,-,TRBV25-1,CASSKAPGSNEQFF,TGTGCCAGCAGTAAGGCACCGGGGTCCAATGAGCAGTTCTTC
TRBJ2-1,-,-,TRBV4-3,CASSQDRLLGNEQFF,TGCGCCAGCAGCCAAGATCGCCTCTTGGGAAATGAGCAGTTCTTC
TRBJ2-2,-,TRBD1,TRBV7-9,CASSLGTGAPAYTGELFF,TGTGCCAGCAGCTTAGGAACAGGGGCCCCTGCGTACACCGGGGAGCTGTTTTTT
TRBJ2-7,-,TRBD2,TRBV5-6,CASSLGLAVSYEQYF,TGTGCCAGCAGCTTAGGTCTAGCGGTCTCCTACGAGCAGTACTTC
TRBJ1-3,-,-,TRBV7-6,CASSLGSNGNTIYF,TGTGCCAGCAGCTTAGGATCAAATGGAAACACCATATATTTT
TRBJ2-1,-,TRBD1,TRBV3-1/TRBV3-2,CASSQDRGLSYNEQFF,TGTGCCAGCAGCCAAGACAGGGGGCTATCCTACAATGAGCAGTTCTTC
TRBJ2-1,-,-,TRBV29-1,CSVVAYNEQFF,TGCAGCGTTGTAGCATACAATGAGCAGTTCTTC
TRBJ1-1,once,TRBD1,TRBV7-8,CASSSRTGGTEAFF,TGTGCCAGCAGCTCCCGGACAGGGGGCACTGAAGCTTTCTTT
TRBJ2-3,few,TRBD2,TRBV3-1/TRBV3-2,CASSQRAGGTDTQYF,TGTGCCAGCAGCCAAAGAGCGGGGGGCACAGATACGCAGTATTTT
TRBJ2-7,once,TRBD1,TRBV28,CASSLPRTGLYEQYF,TGTGCCAGCAGTTTGCCCCGGACAGGTTTGTACGAGCAGTACTTC
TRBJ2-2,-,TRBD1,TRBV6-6,CASEGALDTGELFF,TGTGCCAGCGAGGGGGCGCTGGACACCGGGGAGCTGTTTTTT
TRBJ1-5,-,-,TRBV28,CASNAPNQPQHF,TGTGCCAGCAACGCACCCAATCAGCCCCAGCATTTT
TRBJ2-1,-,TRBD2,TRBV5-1,CASSKPSPGTSGESSYNEQFF,TGCGCCAGCAGCAAACCAAGCCCCGGGACTAGCGGGGAGAGCTCCTACAATGAGCAGTTCTTC
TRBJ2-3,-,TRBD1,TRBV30,CAWGPGQGWTDTQYF,TGTGCCTGGGGACCGGGACAGGGTTGGACAGATACGCAGTATTTT
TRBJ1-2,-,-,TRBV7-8,CASSLDPDNNYGYTF,TGTGCCAGCAGCTTAGACCCAGACAATAACTATGGCTACACCTTC
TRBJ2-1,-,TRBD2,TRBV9,CASSAAGLAGYNEQFF,TGTGCCAGCAGCGCAGCTGGCCTAGCGGGGTACAATGAGCAGTTCTTC
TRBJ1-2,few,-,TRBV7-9,CASSLRPTIGYGYTF,TGTGCCAGCAGCTTGCGACCCACTATAGGCTATGGCTACACCTTC
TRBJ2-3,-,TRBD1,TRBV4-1,CASSQGDRVEDTQYF,TGCGCCAGCAGCCAAGGAGACAGGGTAGAAGATACGCAGTATTTT
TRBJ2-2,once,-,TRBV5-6,CASSFGNTGELFF,TGTGCCAGCAGCTTTGGCAACACCGGGGAGCTGTTTTTT
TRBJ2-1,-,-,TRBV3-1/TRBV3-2,CASSQQGYSYNEQFF,TGTGCCAGCAGCCAACAGGGGTACTCCTACAATGAGCAGTTCTTC
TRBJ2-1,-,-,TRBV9,CASSVGTGIYNEQFF,TGTGCCAGCAGCGTAGGAACAGGGATTTACAATGAGCAGTTCTTC
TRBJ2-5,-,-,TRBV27,CASSSGAWETQYF,TGTGCCAGCAGTTCGGGGGCGTGGGAGACCCAGTACTTC
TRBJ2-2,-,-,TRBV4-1,CASSQVAGANTGELFF,TGCGCCAGCAGCCAAGTGGCAGGGGCGAACACCGGGGAGCTGTTTTTT
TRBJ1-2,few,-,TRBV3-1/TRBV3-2,CASSLMDSDGYTF,TGTGCCAGCAGCCTAATGGACAGCGATGGCTACACCTTC
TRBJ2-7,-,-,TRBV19,CATGAGTWGNEQYF,TGTGCCACCGGGGCCGGGACATGGGGGAACGAGCAGTACTTC
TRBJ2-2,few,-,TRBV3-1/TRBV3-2,CASSQGLGVRARTGELFF,TGTGCCAGCAGCCAAGGACTCGGGGTACGAGCTAGAACCGGGGAGCTGTTTTTT
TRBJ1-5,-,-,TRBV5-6,CASSFGGGQPQHF,TGTGCCAGCAGCTTCGGAGGGGGACAGCCCCAGCATTTT
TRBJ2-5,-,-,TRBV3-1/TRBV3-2,CASRVSGVETQYF,TGTGCCAGCAGAGTGTCAGGGGTGGAGACCCAGTACTTC
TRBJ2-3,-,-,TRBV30,CAWSPGDTQYF,TGTGCCTGGAGTCCGGGAGATACGCAGTATTTT
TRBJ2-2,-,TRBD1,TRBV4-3,CASSKEGQGWNTGELFF,TGCGCCAGCAGCAAAGAAGGACAGGGCTGGAACACCGGGGAGCTGTTTTTT
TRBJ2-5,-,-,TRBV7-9,CASSLASTAGKAQETQYF,TGTGCCAGCAGCTTAGCGTCAACAGCCGGAAAAGCCCAAGAGACCCAGTACTTC
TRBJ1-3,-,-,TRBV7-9,CASSLSDTIYF,TGTGCCAGCAGCTTGAGTGACACCATATATTTT
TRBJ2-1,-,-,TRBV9,CASSVVPGPNEQFF,TGTGCCAGCAGCGTAGTTCCGGGACCCAATGAGCAGTTCTTC
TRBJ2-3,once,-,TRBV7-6,CASSVSTDTQYF,TGTGCCAGCAGCGTAAGCACAGATACGCAGTATTTT
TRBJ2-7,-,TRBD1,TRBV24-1,CATSDSGTGIHEQYF,TGTGCCACCAGTGATTCCGGGACAGGGATCCACGAGCAGTACTTC